Below, 16 T cell receptor beta chains from the same sample are listed, as sequenced in a study of blood T cell repertoires in COVID-19. Sequenced by immunoSEQ multiplex PCR; TCRdb stores in-frame clones only, minus some. The table lists about 180,000 clones, roughly nine tenths of them singletons. Material for sequencing was peripheral blood. The source of these receptors is a man in his sixties or seventies with active or convalescent COVID-19.

V usage is TRBV4-1 and J usage is TRBJ2-1; D may be TRBD2 (6 bases). CDR1 is MGHRA, CDR2 YSYEKL, per germline. The CDR3 has 17 residues. Trimming removed 2 bases at V and 2 bases at J, with 16 bases between. As DNA, the CDR3 is TGCGCCAGCAGCCAACACTCGGGGCGGGGCGCCTACAATGAGCAGTTCTTC. Amino acid sequence: CASSQHSGRGAYNEQFF.

In this sample, this clone turned up a few times. V is TRBV6-1 and J is TRBJ2-2; maybe TRBD2 (5 bases). The germline V gene has CDR1 MNHNS and CDR2 SASEGT. There are 13 residues in the CDR3. The V gene lost 2 bases and the J gene lost 13 bases, with 14 bases spanning the gap. In DNA, the CDR3 is TGTGCCAGCAGTGAAAAATTTTTCCGGGGGCTGTTTTTT. Its translation is CASSEKFFRGLFF.

This chain connects TRBV28 to TRBJ1-3; TRBD1 agrees at 7 bases. Germline V gene data show CDR1 as MDHEN and CDR2 as SYDVKM. CDR3 length equals 16 residues. Trimming cost V 6 bases and J 3 bases; bases outside gene matches: 11. DNA for the CDR3: TGTGCCAGCAGATACCCAGGGGGAACTTTTGGAAACACCATATATTTT. It codes for CASRYPGGTFGNTIYF.

The chain combines TRBV11-2 with TRBJ2-2, with D perhaps matching TRBD2 (7 bases). The V gene's germline CDR1 is SGHAT and CDR2 FQNNGV. The V end lost 5 bases, the J end lost 3 bases, and 13 bases lay between the germline ends. CDR3 length: 15 residues. CDR3 region: CASSGAGADTGELFF. For the CDR3, the DNA is TGTGCCAGCAGCGGGGCGGGGGCGGACACCGGGGAGCTGTTTTTT.

The V and J genes are TRBV18 and TRBJ2-1, with TRBD1 matching over 9 bases. The germline V gene encodes CDR1 KGHSH and CDR2 LQKENI. The CDR3 totals 17 residues. Unmatched junction bases numbered 8, after V lost 0 bases and J lost 5 bases. The CDR3 spells CASSPPWGQGRNNEQFF. The CDR3 DNA sequence: TGTGCCAGCTCACCACCGTGGGGACAGGGACGAAACAATGAGCAGTTCTTC.

In its sample, this clone was seen once. The V call is TRBV18, the J call TRBJ1-2; D perhaps matches TRBD1 (5 bases). The CDR3 is 16 amino acids. V lost 3 bases and J 4 bases, leaving 18 bases between the germline ends. The germline gives CDR1 KGHSH, CDR2 LQKENI. The CDR3 DNA is TGTGCCAGCTCACCTCAACCGCCCGGACAACCCTATGGCTACACCTTC. It specifies CASSPQPPGQPYGYTF. The variable domain in full, completed from reference TRBV18 and TRBJ1-2, reads NAGVMQNPRHLVRRRGQEARLRCSPMKGHSHVYWYRQLPEEGLKFMVYLQKENIIDESGMPKERFSAEFPKEGPSILRIQQVVRGDSAAYFCASSPQPPGQPYGYTFGSGTRLTVV.

The chain couples TRBV27 to TRBJ2-5; 10 nucleotides match TRBD2. The CDR3 spans 14 residues. The V and J ends lost 6 bases and 9 bases, in that order; junction bases with no gene match: 10. Germline V gene data show CDR1 as MNHEY and CDR2 as SMNVEV (reference sequence). The CDR3 coding sequence is TGTGCCAGCAGGGACAGGACTAGCGGTCCGTCCCAGTACTTC. The encoded protein is CASRDRTSGPSQYF.

V usage is TRBV7-6 and J usage is TRBJ2-2; TRBD2 matches at 10 bases. The germline gives CDR1 SGHVS, CDR2 FNYEAQ. V lost 3 bases, J lost 5 bases, and 6 bases stayed unmatched. This CDR3 has 16 amino acids. DNA for the CDR3: TGTGCCAGCAGCTTTTCACCGGGACTAGCGACCGGGGAGCTGTTTTTT. It yields the protein CASSFSPGLATGELFF.

V gene TRBV5-5 combines with J gene TRBJ1-5, with TRBD1 identical over 9 bases. The CDR3 sequence is 15 residues long. Trimming took 4 bases from V and 5 from J; bases not matched to a gene: 7. The germline V gene has CDR1 SGHKS and CDR2 YYEKEE (reference sequence). Written as DNA, the CDR3 is TGTGCCAGCAGCCTTAGTGGGACAGGGTATCAGCCCCAGCATTTT. Translating gives CASSLSGTGYQPQHF.

The rearrangement links TRBV6-5 to TRBJ2-2, with 7 bases fitting TRBD2. Germline loops: CDR1 MNHEY, CDR2 SVGAGI. V gave up 7 bases and J gave up 6 bases; unmatched junction bases: 11. CDR3 size: 15 residues. CDR3 loop: CASNLQSGVSGELFF. The CDR3 coding sequence is TGTGCCAGCAATCTCCAGAGCGGGGTGTCCGGGGAGCTGTTTTTT.

This rearrangement joins TRBV11-2 to TRBJ2-1; TRBD1 matches at 10 bases. V was pared by 0 bases and J by 4 bases, with 9 bases of the junction left unmatched. Germline lookup yields CDR1 SGHAT and CDR2 FQNNGV. CDR3 size: 18 residues. The CDR3 loop is CASSLEYTRDRGYNEQFF. CDR3 bases: TGTGCCAGCAGCTTAGAGTACACCCGGGACAGGGGATACAATGAGCAGTTCTTC.

The J gene is TRBJ1-2, the V gene TRBV15; TRBD1 matches at 7 bases. CDR1 LNHNV and CDR2 YYDKDF come from the germline V gene (reference sequence). The V segment lost 4 bases and the J segment 2 bases; nucleotides outside the gene matches: 4. CDR3 length equals 14 residues. The DNA for the CDR3 is TGTGCCACCAGCAAACCCAGGGGGAACTATGGCTACACCTTC. This gives the protein CATSKPRGNYGYTF.

The V and J genes are TRBV15 and TRBJ2-5, with 10 nucleotides matching TRBD2. V dropped 3 bases and J dropped 5; count of bases not matched to a gene: 12. This CDR3 has 17 residues. Germline V CDR1 and CDR2: LNHNV, YYDKDF (reference sequence). CDR3 protein: CATSSVLRTSGTETQYF. In DNA, the CDR3 is TGTGCCACCAGCAGTGTTCTCCGAACTAGCGGGACTGAGACCCAGTACTTC.

The chain employs TRBV18 and TRBJ2-1; D is unresolved. The CDR3 consists of 15 residues. V was cut by 3 bases and J by 5 bases, with 14 bases left in between. Germline V gene data show CDR1 as KGHSH and CDR2 as LQKENI. The CDR3 reads CASSPYHSADNEQFF. Here the CDR3 DNA reads TGTGCCAGCTCACCCTACCATTCGGCGGACAATGAGCAGTTCTTC.

V and J are TRBV4-3 and TRBJ1-6; D is unclear. V lost 5 bases to trimming and J lost 0 bases, with 20 bases between them. Germline loops: CDR1 LGHNA, CDR2 YSLEER. The CDR3 runs to 19 residues. CDR3 protein: CASSSQAAASSSYNSPLHF. CDR3 bases: TGCGCCAGCAGCTCCCAGGCCGCAGCTTCCAGCTCCTATAATTCACCCCTCCACTTT.

This clone was seen once. V is TRBV25-1 and J is TRBJ2-5; weak D call: TRBD2 (6 bases). CDR3 length: 16 residues. Germline values: CDR1 MGHDK, CDR2 SYGVNS. Trimming pared 4 bases from V and 9 bases from J, leaving 24 bases between. In DNA, the CDR3 is TGTGCCAGCAGTGCCCTCCAACCGGGACTCCAAGGGGCCCAGTACTTC. Translating it yields CASSALQPGLQGAQYF.